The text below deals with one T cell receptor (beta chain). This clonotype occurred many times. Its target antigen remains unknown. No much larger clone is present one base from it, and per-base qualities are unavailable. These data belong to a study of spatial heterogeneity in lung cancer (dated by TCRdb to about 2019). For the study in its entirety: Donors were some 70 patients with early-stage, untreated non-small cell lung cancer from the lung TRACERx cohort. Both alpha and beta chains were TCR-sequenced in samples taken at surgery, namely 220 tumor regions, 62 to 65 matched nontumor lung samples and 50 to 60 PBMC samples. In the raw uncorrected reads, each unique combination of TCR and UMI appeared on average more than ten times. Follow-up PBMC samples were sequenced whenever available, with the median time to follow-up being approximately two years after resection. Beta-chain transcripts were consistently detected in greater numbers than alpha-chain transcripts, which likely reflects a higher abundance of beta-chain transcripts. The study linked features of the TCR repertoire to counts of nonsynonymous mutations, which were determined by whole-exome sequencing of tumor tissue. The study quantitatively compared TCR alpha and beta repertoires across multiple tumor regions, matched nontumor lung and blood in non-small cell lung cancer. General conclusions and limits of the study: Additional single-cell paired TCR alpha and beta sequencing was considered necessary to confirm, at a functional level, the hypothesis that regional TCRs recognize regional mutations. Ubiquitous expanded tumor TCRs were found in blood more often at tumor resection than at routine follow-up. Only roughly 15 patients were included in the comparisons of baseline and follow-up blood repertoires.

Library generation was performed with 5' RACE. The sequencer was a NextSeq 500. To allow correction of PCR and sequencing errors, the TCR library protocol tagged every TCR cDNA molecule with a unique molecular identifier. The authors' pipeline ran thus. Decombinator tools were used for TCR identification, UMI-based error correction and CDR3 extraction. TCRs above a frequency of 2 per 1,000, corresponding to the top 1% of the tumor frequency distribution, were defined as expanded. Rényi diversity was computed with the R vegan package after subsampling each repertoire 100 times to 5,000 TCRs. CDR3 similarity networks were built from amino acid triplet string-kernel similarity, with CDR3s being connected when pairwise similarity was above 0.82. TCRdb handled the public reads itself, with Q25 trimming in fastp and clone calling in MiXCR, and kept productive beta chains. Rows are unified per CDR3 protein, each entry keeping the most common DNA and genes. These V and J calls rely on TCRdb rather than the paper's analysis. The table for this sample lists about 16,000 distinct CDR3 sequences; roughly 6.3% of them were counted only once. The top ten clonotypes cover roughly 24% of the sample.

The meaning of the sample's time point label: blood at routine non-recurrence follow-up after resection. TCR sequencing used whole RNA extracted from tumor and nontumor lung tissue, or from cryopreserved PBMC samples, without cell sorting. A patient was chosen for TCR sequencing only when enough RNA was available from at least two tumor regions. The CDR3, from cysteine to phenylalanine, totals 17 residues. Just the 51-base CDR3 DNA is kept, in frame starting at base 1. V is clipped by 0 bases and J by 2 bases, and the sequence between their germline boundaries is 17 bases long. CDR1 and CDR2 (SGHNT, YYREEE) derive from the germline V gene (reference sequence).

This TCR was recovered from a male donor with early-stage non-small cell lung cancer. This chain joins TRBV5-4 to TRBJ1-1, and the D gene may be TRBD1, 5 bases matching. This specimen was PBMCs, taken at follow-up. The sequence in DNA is TGTGCCAGCAGCTTGGGGGGACCTGGAGGGCCAAACACTGAAGCTTTCTTT. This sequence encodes CASSLGGPGGPNTEAFF.